This TCR beta chain was recovered during a study of graft-versus-host responses after intestinal transplantation. Findings of the study overall: Allografts carried high graft-versus-host to host-versus-graft clonal ratios in patients having graft-donor T cell macrochimerism.

V lost 11 bases and J lost 7, with 17 bases in between. This CDR3 spans 13 amino acids. Germline loops: CDR1 MNHEY, CDR2 SVGAGI. Data came from immunoSEQ multiplex PCR; TCRdb stores just in-frame clones and leaves some out. This sample yields some 70,000 clones, of which 92% are seen a single time; 6.7% belongs to the top ten. Of note for this clone: Its antigen is still unknown.

The specimen was bone marrow, collected less than 750 days after intestinal transplantation. This receptor was identified in a human patient who received an intestinal transplant, so some T cells may come from the graft donor. The V and J genes are TRBV6-5 and TRBJ1-4; D perhaps matches TRBD1 (5 bases). CDR3 residues: CAGSIREGEKLFF. As DNA, the CDR3 is TGTGCCGGTTCCATCAGGGAGGGTGAAAAACTGTTTTTT.